One sample yielded the 10 T cell receptor beta chains listed below, sequenced in a study of shared clonotypes between healthy human individuals. Clones were read by immunoSEQ multiplex PCR, and TCRdb kept only the in-frame ones, dropping some. Of 2 million to 2.5 million clones in the sample, under 95% were seen once. Sequenced input: naive CD4+ T cells from PBMCs. The sample's subset: CD45RA+ positively selected. The receptors derive from a man aged 18 to 29 in good health. Some clones in this sample may be carry-over from other donors' samples.

A single count supports this clone. The rearrangement joins TRBV5-1 to TRBJ2-3, with 7 positions matching TRBD2. Germline V gene lookup returns CDR1 SGHRS and CDR2 YFSETQ. Germline trimming cut 4 bases from V and 6 bases from J; bases unmatched to any gene: 2. This CDR3 has 12 residues. CDR3 loop: CASSPLADTQYF. The CDR3 coding sequence is TGCGCCAGCAGCCCACTAGCGGATACGCAGTATTTT.

This sequence joins TRBV29-1 and TRBJ2-7; the match to TRBD2 covers 9 bases. Germline CDR1 and CDR2: SQVTM and ANQGSEA. Trimming removed 3 bases from V and 6 bases from J; junction bases left unmatched: 9. This CDR3 has 14 amino acids. The DNA for the CDR3 is TGCAGCGTTGATCTAGCGGGGCTGGGGCGCGAGCAGTACTTC. This gives the protein CSVDLAGLGREQYF.

This clone was recorded only once. The CDR3, as DNA: TGTGCCAGCAGCTTAGGCTCGTTTTGGGCAGGGGGGTGGCAAGAGACCCAGTACTTC. Residues: CASSLGSFWAGGWQETQYF. The rearrangement uses TRBV11-2 and TRBJ2-5; D perhaps matches TRBD1 (7 bases). V dropped 1 base and J dropped 2 bases, with 23 bases sitting between them. Germline CDR1 SGHAT, CDR2 FQNNGV. The CDR3 length is 19 residues.

This chain joins TRBV28 and TRBJ2-7; TRBD1 agrees at 7 bases. This CDR3 has 15 residues. V gave up 1 base and J gave up 2 bases; unmatched junction bases: 5. Germline V gives CDR1 MDHEN, CDR2 SYDVKM. The CDR3 spells CASSLSGQTPYEQYF. The CDR3 DNA sequence: TGTGCCAGCAGTTTATCGGGACAGACACCCTACGAGCAGTACTTC.

V gene TRBV19 combines with J gene TRBJ1-2; D is ambiguous. In germline, CDR1 is LNHDA, CDR2 SQIVND (reference sequence). The V end lost 7 bases, the J end lost 3 bases, and 18 bases lay between the germline ends. This CDR3 has 15 residues. CDR3 DNA: TGTGCCAGTAATAAGGGCCCAAGGGAGGACTATGGCTACACCTTC. It yields the protein CASNKGPREDYGYTF.

This rearrangement joins TRBV7-2 to TRBJ1-2; perhaps TRBD1 as D (6 bases). Trimming shortened V by 1 base and J by 8 bases, and 14 bases separated the two germline ends. Germline assignment: CDR1 SGHTA and CDR2 FQGNSA. This CDR3 is 14 amino acids long. CDR3 amino acids: CASSLVGQGQGYTF. In nucleotides, the CDR3 is TGTGCCAGCAGCTTAGTAGGGCAGGGGCAAGGCTACACCTTC.

J is TRBJ2-2 and V is TRBV7-2; D is possibly TRBD2 (6 bases). This CDR3 is 12 amino acids long. The V and J ends lost 11 bases and 3 bases respectively, with 10 bases between them. From germline, CDR1 is SGHTA and CDR2 FQGNSA. The CDR3 spells CAGKRDTGELFF. For the CDR3, the DNA is TGTGCCGGAAAGCGGGACACCGGGGAGCTGTTTTTT.

The chain is built from TRBV28 and TRBJ1-6; D remains ambiguous. Germline loops: CDR1 MDHEN, CDR2 SYDVKM. The CDR3 extends over 13 amino acids. Trimming stripped 5 bases from V and 8 bases from J, with 10 bases between. CDR3 DNA: TGTGCCAGCAGTACCCGGTTGGATTCACCCCTCCACTTT. Residues: CASSTRLDSPLHF.

This clone appeared a single time. The CDR3 loop is CASSEWGTLGGKETQYF. Here the CDR3 DNA reads TGTGCCAGCAGTGAATGGGGCACCCTAGGGGGGAAAGAGACCCAGTACTTC. This rearrangement joins TRBV6-1 to TRBJ2-5, with D perhaps given as TRBD1 or TRBD2 (6 bases each). Germline loops: CDR1 MNHNS, CDR2 SASEGT. V lost 2 bases to trimming and J lost 3 bases, with 19 bases between them. The CDR3 runs 17 residues.

The CDR3 DNA reads TGTGCCAGCAGCTTACGTCCCCTCGACGGAGAGACCCAGTACTTC. Translated, it gives CASSLRPLDGETQYF. The chain carries TRBV7-2 and TRBJ2-5; no clear D gene. Germline V gene sequence: CDR1 SGHTA, CDR2 FQGNSA. The CDR3 has 15 amino acids. V was trimmed by 2 bases and J by 4 bases, leaving 14 bases between them.